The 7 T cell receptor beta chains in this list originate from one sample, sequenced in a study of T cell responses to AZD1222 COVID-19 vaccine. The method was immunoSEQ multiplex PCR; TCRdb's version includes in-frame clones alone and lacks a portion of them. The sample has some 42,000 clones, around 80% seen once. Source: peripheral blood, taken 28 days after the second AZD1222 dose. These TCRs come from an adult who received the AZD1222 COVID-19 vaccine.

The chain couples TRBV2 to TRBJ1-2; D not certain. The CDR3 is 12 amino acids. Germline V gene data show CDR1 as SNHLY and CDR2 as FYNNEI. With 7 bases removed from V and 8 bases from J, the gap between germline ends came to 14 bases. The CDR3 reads CASTPRPEGYTF. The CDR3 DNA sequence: TGTGCCAGCACCCCCCGCCCGGAAGGCTACACCTTC.

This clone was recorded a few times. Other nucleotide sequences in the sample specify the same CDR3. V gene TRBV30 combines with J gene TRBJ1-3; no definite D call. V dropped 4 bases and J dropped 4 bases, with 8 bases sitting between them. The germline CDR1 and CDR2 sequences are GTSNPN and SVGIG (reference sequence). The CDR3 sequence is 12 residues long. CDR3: CAWKRSGNTIYF. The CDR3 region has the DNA TGTGCCTGGAAAAGGTCCGGAAACACCATATATTTT.

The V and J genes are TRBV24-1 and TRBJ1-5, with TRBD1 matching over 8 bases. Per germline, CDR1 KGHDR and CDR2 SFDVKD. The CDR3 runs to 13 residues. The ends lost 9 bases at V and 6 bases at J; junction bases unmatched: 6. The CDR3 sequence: CATASGGIQPQHF. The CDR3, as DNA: TGTGCCACCGCCTCAGGGGGCATTCAGCCCCAGCATTTT.

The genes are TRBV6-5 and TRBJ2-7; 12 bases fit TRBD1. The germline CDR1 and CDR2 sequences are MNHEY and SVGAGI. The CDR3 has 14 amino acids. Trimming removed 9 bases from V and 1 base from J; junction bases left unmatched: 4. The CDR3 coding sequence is TGTGCCAGTAGGGACAGGGGGCAGTCCTACGAGCAGTACTTC. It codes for CASRDRGQSYEQYF.

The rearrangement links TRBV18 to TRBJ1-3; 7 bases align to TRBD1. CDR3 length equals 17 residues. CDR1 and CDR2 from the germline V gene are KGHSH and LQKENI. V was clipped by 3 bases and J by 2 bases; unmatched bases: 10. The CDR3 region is CASSPSTGATTGNTIYF. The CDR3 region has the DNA TGTGCCAGCTCACCCTCAACAGGGGCCACGACTGGAAACACCATATATTTT. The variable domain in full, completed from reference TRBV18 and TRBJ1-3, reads NAGVMQNPRHLVRRRGQEARLRCSPMKGHSHVYWYRQLPEEGLKFMVYLQKENIIDESGMPKERFSAEFPKEGPSILRIQQVVRGDSAAYFCASSPSTGATTGNTIYFGEGSWLTVV.

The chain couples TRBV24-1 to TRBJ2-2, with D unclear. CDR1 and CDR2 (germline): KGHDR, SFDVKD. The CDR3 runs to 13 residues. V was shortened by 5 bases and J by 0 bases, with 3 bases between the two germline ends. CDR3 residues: CATSVSNTGELFF. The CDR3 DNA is TGTGCCACCAGTGTATCGAACACCGGGGAGCTGTTTTTT.

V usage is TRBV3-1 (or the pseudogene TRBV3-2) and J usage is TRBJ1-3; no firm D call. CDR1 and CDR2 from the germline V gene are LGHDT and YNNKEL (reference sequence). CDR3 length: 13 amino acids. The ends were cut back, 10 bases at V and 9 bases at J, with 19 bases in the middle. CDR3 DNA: TGTGCCACCACGGAGGATCTGTTCGGCACCATATATTTT. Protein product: CATTEDLFGTIYF.